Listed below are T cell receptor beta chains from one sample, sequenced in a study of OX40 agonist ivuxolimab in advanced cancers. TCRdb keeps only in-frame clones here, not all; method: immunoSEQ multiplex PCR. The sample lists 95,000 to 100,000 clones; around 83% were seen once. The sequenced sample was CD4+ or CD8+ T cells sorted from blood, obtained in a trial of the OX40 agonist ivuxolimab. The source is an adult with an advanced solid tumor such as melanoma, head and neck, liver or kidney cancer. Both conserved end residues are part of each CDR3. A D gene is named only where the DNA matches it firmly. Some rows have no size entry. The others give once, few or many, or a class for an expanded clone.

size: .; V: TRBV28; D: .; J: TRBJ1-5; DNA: TGTGCCAGCAGGGACTCACAAGGGAGCAATCAGCCCCAGCATTTT; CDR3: CASRDSQGSNQPQHF
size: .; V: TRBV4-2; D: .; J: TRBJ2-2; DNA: TGTGCCAGCAGCCAAGGGGACATTTCCGGGGAGCTGTTTTTT; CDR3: CASSQGDISGELFF
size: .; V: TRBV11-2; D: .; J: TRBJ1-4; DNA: TGTGCCAGCAGCTCCCGGGGGACGGGGTATGAAAAACTGTTTTTT; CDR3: CASSSRGTGYEKLFF
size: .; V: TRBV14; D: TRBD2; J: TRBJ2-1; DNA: TGTGCCAGCAGCACCCGGACTAGCCACCCGCCCTACAATGAGCAGTTCTTC; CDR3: CASSTRTSHPPYNEQFF
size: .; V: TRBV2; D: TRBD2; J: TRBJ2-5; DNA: TGTGCCAGCAGGGGAGCGGGAGTAATACAAGAGACCCAGTACTTC; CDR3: CASRGAGVIQETQYF
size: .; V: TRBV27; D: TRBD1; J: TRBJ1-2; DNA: TGTGCCAGCTGTCGCCGGGACAGCTATGGCTACACCTTC; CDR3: CASCRRDSYGYTF
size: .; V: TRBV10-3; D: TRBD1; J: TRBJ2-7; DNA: TGTGCCACCAAAGCGACAGGGCGTGATGGCGAGCAGTACTTC; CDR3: CATKATGRDGEQYF
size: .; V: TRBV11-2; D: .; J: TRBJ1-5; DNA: TGTGCCAGCAGCTTAGGGCAGGGTACCAATCAGCCCCAGCATTTT; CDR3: CASSLGQGTNQPQHF
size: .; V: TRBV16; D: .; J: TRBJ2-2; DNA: TGTGCCAGCAGCAAGATACAAGACACCGGGGAGCTGTTTTTT; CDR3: CASSKIQDTGELFF
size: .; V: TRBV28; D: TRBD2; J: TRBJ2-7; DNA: TGTGCCAGCAGTTTCCTCAGCGGGAGTTACGAGCAGTACTTC; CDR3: CASSFLSGSYEQYF
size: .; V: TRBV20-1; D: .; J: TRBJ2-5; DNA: TGCGGAGCTCGAGCCCCAGAGACCCAGTACTTC; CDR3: CGARAPETQYF
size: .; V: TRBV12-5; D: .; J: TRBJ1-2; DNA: TGTGCTAGTGACTATGGCTACACCTTC; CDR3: CASDYGYTF
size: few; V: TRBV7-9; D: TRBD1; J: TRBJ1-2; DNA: TGTGCCAGCAGCCAGGACAGGCCGGGTGGCTACACCTTC; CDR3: CASSQDRPGGYTF
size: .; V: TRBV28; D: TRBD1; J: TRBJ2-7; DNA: TGTGCCAGCCAGGGAAGGGGGCGAGTGTCCTACGAGCAGTACTTC; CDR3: CASQGRGRVSYEQYF
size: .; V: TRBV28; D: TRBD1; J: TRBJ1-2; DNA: TGTGCCAGCAGTCGCGGGACAGCCTATGGCTACACCTTC; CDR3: CASSRGTAYGYTF
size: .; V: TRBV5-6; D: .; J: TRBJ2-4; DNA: TGTGCCAGCAGCTACAGTCGGATAGCCAAAAACATTCAGTACTTC; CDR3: CASSYSRIAKNIQYF
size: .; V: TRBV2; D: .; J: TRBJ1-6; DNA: TGTGCCAGCCAGGGTAGGGCAGGGTATGGATCACCCCTCCACTTT; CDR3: CASQGRAGYGSPLHF
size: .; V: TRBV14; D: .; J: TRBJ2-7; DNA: TGTGCCAGCAGCCAACTTCAGGGGTCCGAGCAGTACTTC; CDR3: CASSQLQGSEQYF
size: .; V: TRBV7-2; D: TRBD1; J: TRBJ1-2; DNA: TGTGCCAGCAGTCGGGTAACGCAGGCAGGGGGCTCTGGCTACACCTTC; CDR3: CASSRVTQAGGSGYTF
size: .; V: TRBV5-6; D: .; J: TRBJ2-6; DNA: TGTGCCAGCAGCCCTCAGGGCTCTGGGGCCAACGTCCTGACTTTC; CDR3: CASSPQGSGANVLTF
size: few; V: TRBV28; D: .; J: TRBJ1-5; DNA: TGTGCCAGCAGTTATAGCTATCAGCCCCAGCATTTT; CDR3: CASSYSYQPQHF
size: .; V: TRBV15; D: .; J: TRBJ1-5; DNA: TGTGCCACCAGCAAGGGGGGAACCCAGCCCCAGCATTTT; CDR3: CATSKGGTQPQHF
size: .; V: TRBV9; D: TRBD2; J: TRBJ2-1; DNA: TGTGCCAGCAGCCCGACTAGCGGGGTTTACAATGAGCAGTTCTTC; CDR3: CASSPTSGVYNEQFF
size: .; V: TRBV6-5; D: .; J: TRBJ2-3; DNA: TGTGCCAGCAGTCCTAGACAGTACACAGATACGCAGTATTTT; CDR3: CASSPRQYTDTQYF
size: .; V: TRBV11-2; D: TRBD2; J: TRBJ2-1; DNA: TGTGCCAGCAGCCGGGCGACTAGCGGGAGGGAAAATGAGCAGTTCTTC; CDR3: CASSRATSGRENEQFF
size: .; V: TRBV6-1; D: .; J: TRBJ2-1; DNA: TGTGCCAGCAGTGAACGGCACCGGTCCCTTCTAGTGCCCTACAATGAGCAGTTCTTC; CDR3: CASSERHRSLLVPYNEQFF
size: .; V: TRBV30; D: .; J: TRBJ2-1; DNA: TGTGCCTGGAGTCCCTTATTCTATGAGCAGTTCTTC; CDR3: CAWSPLFYEQFF
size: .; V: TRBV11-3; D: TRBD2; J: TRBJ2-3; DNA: TGTGCCAGCAGCTTCGGAGGGACTAGCGGGAGGATGGATACGCAGTATTTT; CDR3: CASSFGGTSGRMDTQYF
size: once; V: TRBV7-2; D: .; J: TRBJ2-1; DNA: TGTGCCAGCAGATCGACCCGCGGCAATGAGCAGTTCTTC; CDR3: CASRSTRGNEQFF
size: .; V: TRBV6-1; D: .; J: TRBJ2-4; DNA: TGTGCCAGCAGTGAAGCCTTTCAGGGGCCAGCCAAAAACATTCAGTACTTC; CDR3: CASSEAFQGPAKNIQYF
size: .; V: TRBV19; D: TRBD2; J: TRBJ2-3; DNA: TGTGCCAGTAGTTCCCGGGGACTAGCCACCCCCACAGATACGCAGTATTTT; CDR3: CASSSRGLATPTDTQYF
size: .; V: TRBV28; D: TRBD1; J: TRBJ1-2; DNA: TGTGCCAGCAGTTCCGCCGGGACAGGGGGTTACGGTGGCTACACCTTC; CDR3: CASSSAGTGGYGGYTF
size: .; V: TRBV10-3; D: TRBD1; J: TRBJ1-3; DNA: TGTGCCATCAGTGATTCGGGACAGGGGAATCCTGGAAACACCATATATTTT; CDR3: CAISDSGQGNPGNTIYF
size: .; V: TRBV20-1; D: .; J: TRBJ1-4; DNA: TGCAGTGCCCTACTTTGGGAAAAACTGTTTTTT; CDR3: CSALLWEKLFF
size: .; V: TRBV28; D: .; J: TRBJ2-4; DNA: TGTGCCAGCAGTGGTAAGGGGGGCGGAGGAACAGCCAAAAACATTCAGTACTTC; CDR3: CASSGKGGGGTAKNIQYF
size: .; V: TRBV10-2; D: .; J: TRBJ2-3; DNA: TGCGCCATCCAGCGCACAGGGTTTACGCAGTATTTT; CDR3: CAIQRTGFTQYF
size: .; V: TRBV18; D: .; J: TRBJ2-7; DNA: TGTGCCAGCTCACCACGTGACGGGAGCTCCTACGAGCAGTACTTC; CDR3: CASSPRDGSSYEQYF
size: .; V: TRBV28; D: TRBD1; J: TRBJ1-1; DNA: TGTGCCAGCAGTCGAGGGGGCGCGGGCACTGAAGCTTTCTTT; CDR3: CASSRGGAGTEAFF
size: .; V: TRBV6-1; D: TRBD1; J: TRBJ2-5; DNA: TGTGCCAGCGAAGGCACAGGGGCAGAGACCCAGTACTTC; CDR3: CASEGTGAETQYF
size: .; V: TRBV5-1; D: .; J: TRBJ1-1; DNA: TGCGCCAGCAGCTTGGGGCAGCCCACTGAAGCTTTCTTT; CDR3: CASSLGQPTEAFF
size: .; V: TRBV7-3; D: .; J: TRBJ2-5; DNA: TGTGCCAGCAATGTTCAGGAAGAGACCCAGTACTTC; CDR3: CASNVQEETQYF
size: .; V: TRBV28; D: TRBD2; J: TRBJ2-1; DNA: TGTGCCAGTGGAGCGGGAGCAAACAATGAGCAGTTCTTC; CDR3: CASGAGANNEQFF
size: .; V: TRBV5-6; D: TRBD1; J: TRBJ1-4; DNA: TGTGCCAGCAGCCAACAGGGGGCAGAAAAACTGTTTTTT; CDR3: CASSQQGAEKLFF
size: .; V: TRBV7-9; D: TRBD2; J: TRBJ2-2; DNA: TGTGCCAGCAGCTTAGTTCGGGGGGCCGGGGAGCTGTTTTTT; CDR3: CASSLVRGAGELFF
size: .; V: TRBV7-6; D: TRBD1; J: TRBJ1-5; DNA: TGTGCCAGCAGCCTGGGACAGGGGCCGAATCAGCCCCAGCATTTT; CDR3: CASSLGQGPNQPQHF
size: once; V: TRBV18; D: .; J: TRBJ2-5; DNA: TGTGCCAGCTCACCCACGGATAGGGGAGAGACCCAGTACTTC; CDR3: CASSPTDRGETQYF
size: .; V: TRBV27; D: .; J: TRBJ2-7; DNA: TGTGCCAGCAGTCCCCATGTAGATTACGAGCAGTACTTC; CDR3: CASSPHVDYEQYF
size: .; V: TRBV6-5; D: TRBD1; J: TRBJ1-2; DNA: TGTGCCAGCAGTTACTCGACTCCGGACAGGGGCCGCACTTTC; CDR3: CASSYSTPDRGRTF
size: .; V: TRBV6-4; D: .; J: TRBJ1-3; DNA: TGTGCCAGCAGTGACTCGAAGGGGACACCTACTTACACCATATATTTT; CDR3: CASSDSKGTPTYTIYF
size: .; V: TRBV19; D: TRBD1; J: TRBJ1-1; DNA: TGTGCCAGTAGCCTGGCCCGGACAGGGGTTAACACTGAAGCTTTCTTT; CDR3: CASSLARTGVNTEAFF
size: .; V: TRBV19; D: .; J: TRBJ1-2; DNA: TGTGCCAGTAGTTTATATCAGGGCGTCTATGGCTACACCTTC; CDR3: CASSLYQGVYGYTF
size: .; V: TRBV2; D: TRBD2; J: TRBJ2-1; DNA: TGTGCCAGCAGTGCCAAGGGACTAGCGGGAGTTAGTGAGCAGTTCTTC; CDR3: CASSAKGLAGVSEQFF
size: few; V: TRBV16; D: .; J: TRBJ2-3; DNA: TGTGCCAGCAGCCAATCGGCATCAGATACGCAGTATTTT; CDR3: CASSQSASDTQYF